One T cell receptor beta chain is described in this entry. The target antigen is unknown. The data originate from a study of graft-versus-host responses after intestinal transplantation. In the study overall: Recipients were given multivisceral, liver-intestinal, or isolated intestinal transplants. Every recipient underwent anti-thymocyte globulin induction, then tacrolimus and steroids for approximately three years. Regarding the study as a whole: The marrow of recipients harbored GvH clones, and ileum or blood showed some of them first.

The CDR3 extends over 14 amino acids. Germline CDR1 and CDR2: MNHNS and SASEGT. The V end lost 4 bases, the J end lost 0 bases, and 9 bases lay between the germline ends. Sequencing was performed with immunoSEQ multiplex PCR; in TCRdb, only in-frame clones are kept and a portion is missing. Here the sample spans tens of thousands of clones, 91% being singletons. The genes are TRBV6-1 and TRBJ1-1; D possibly corresponds to TRBD1 (5 bases). This specimen consisted of unstimulated CD4+ T cells sorted from spleen or lymph node cells, obtained before intestinal transplant. The sequence came from a human donor who received an intestinal transplant. The CDR3 coding sequence is TGTGCCAGCAGTGCTGACAGCATGAACACTGAAGCTTTCTTT. It is translated as CASSADSMNTEAFF.